The T cell receptor beta chain under discussion was sequenced for a study of shared clonotypes between healthy human individuals. CD45RO-negative, CCR7-positively selected cells formed the naive CD8 fraction, excluding terminally differentiated effector memory CD45RA+ cells. Libraries were prepared by immunoSEQ multiplex PCR; TCRdb keeps only in-frame clonotypes and omits some of them. The profile shows around 1.9 million clones, about 93% of them singletons. The TCR sequence derives from a man aged 18-30 years in good health. Some clones in this sample may be carry-over from other donors' samples. The sequenced sample was naive CD8+ T cells from PBMCs.

CDR3 nucleotides: TGCGCCAGCAGGGGGACTAGCGGGAGTAGGTATGAGCAGTTCTTC. Encoded protein: CASRGTSGSRYEQFF. The V and J genes are TRBV10-2 and TRBJ2-1, with 14 bases aligning to TRBD2. The germline V gene has CDR1 WSHSY and CDR2 SAAADI. The J segment lost 8 bases and the V segment lost 6 bases, leaving 6 bases of the junction unmatched. This CDR3 contains 15 residues.